This T cell receptor beta chain was identified during a study of CD8 T cells in Susac syndrome. This CDR3 is built from 15 residues. Between the trimmed V and J ends, which lost 0 bases and 10 bases, there was a span of 13 bases. CDR1 is SGHDN and CDR2 is FVKESK in the germline V gene. Roughly 0.45 to 1 ug RNA was reverse transcribed with random hexamers. Using its own MiXCR run on the immunoSEQ multiplex PCR reads, TCRdb lists one record per CDR3 protein. The sample includes 110,000 to 150,000 distinct CDR3 sequences, more than 90% of them seen just once. Whole-study findings and limits: The authors found no clonal expansion in Susac syndrome CD4+ T cell repertoires.

Diagnostic criteria for definite or probable disease, in their recently defined form, were met by the patients with Susac syndrome. Through negative isolation, CD4+ and CD8+ T cells were obtained, while TEMRA cells were enriched using FACS. This clonotype has only one observation. Its antigen is currently unknown. The sequencing input was CD4+ T cells from PBMCs. The source of this sequence is a human donor with Susac syndrome. This chain links TRBV14 with TRBJ1-6; no reliable D call. The CDR3 region is CASSQDGWYGSPLHF. CDR3 sequence (DNA): TGTGCCAGCAGCCAAGACGGGTGGTACGGGTCACCCCTCCACTTT.